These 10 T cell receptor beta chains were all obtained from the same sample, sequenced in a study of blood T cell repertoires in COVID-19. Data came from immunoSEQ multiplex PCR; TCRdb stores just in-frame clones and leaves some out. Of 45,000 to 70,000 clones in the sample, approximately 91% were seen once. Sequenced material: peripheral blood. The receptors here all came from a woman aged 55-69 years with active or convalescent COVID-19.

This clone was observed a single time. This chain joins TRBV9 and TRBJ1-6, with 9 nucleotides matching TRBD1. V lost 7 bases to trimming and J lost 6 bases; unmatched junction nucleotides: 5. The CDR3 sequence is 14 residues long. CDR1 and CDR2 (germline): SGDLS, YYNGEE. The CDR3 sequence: CASGMTGGNSPLHF. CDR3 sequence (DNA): TGTGCCAGCGGAATGACAGGGGGTAATTCACCCCTCCACTTT.

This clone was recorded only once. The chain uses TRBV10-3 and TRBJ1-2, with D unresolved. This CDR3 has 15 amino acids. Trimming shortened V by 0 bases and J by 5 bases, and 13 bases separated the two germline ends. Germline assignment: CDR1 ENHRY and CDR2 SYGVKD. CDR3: CAISESREYPYGYTF. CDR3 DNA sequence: TGTGCCATCAGTGAGTCACGGGAGTACCCATATGGCTACACCTTC.

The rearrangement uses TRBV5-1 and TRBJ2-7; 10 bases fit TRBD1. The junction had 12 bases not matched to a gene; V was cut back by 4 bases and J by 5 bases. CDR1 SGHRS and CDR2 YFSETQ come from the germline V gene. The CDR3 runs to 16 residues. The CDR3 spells CASSIGRTGGHDEQYF. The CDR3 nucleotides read TGCGCCAGCAGCATAGGCCGGACAGGGGGACACGACGAGCAGTACTTC.

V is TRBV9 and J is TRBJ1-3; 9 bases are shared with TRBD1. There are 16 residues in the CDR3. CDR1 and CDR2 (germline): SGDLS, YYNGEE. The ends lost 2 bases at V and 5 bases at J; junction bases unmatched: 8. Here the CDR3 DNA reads TGTGCCAGCAGCGTTCACCGGGACAGGGATCGAAACACCATATATTTT. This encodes CASSVHRDRDRNTIYF.

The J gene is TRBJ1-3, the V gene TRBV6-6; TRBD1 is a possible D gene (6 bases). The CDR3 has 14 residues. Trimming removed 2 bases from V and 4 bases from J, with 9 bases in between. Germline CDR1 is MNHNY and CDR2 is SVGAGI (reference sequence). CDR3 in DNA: TGTGCCAGCAGTTACACTGGGGGCGGAAACACCATATATTTT. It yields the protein CASSYTGGGNTIYF.

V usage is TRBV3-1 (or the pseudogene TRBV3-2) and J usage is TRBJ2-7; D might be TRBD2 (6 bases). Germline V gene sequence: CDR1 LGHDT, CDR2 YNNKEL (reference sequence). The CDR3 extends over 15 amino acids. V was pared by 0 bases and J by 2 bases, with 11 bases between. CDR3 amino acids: CASSQDGGSTYEQYF. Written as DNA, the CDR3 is TGTGCCAGCAGCCAAGACGGGGGTTCCACCTACGAGCAGTACTTC.

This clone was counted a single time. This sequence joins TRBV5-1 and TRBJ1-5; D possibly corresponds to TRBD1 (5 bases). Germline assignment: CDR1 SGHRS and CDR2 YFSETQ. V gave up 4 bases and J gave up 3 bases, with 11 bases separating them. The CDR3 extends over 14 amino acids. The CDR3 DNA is TGCGCCAGCAGCCTTGACAGTGTCAATCAGCCCCAGCATTTT. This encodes CASSLDSVNQPQHF.

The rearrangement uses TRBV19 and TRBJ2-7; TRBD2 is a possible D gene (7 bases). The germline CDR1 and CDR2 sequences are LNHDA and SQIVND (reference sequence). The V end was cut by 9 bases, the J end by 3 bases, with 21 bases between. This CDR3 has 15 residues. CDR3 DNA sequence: TGTGCCAGCTCGTCGGGGGGCAGGGGCTACTACGAGCAGTACTTC. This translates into CASSSGGRGYYEQYF. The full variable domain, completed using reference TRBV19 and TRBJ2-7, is DGGITQSPKYLFRKEGQNVTLSCEQNLNHDAMYWYRQDPGQGLRLIYYSQIVNDFQKGDIAEGYSVSREKKESFPLTVTSAQKNPTAFYLCASSSGGRGYYEQYFGPGTRLTVT.

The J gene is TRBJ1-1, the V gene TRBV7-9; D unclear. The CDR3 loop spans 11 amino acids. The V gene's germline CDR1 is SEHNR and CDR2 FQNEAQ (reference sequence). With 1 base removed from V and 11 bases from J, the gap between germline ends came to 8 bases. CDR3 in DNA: TGTGCCAGCAGCTTAGAAGAGAGGGCTTTCTTT. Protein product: CASSLEERAFF.

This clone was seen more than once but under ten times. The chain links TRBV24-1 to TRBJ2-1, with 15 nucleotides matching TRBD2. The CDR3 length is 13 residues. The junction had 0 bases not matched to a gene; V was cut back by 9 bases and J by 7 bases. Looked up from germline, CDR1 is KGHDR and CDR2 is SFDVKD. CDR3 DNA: TGTGCCACCGGGACTAGCGGGGGGAATGAGCAGTTCTTC. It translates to CATGTSGGNEQFF.